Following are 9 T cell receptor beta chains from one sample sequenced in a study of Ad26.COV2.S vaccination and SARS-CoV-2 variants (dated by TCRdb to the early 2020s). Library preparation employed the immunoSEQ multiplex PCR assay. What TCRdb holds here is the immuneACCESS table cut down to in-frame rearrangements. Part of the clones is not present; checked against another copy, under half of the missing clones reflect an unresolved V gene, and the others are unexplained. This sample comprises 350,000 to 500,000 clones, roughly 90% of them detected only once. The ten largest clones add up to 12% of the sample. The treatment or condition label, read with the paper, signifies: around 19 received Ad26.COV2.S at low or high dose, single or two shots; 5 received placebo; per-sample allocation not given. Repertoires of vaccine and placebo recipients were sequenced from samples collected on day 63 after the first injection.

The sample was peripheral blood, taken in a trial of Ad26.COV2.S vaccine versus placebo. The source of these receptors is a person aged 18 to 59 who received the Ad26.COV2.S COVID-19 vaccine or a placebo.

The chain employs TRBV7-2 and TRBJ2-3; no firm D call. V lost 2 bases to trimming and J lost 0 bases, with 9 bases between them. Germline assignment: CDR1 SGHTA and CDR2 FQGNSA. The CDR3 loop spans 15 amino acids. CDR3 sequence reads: CASSLQRSSTDTQYF. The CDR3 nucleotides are TGTGCCAGCAGCTTACAGCGTTCTAGCACAGATACGCAGTATTTT.

The CDR3, as DNA: TGTGCCAGCAGCCAAAGACAGGTCTACAATGAGCAGTTCTTC. Translated: CASSQRQVYNEQFF. The chain combines TRBV3-1 (or the pseudogene TRBV3-2) with TRBJ2-1; perhaps TRBD1 as D (6 bases). The CDR3 covers 14 residues. Germline assignment: CDR1 LGHDT and CDR2 YNNKEL (reference sequence). Trimming cost V 2 bases and J 3 bases, with 8 bases left between them.

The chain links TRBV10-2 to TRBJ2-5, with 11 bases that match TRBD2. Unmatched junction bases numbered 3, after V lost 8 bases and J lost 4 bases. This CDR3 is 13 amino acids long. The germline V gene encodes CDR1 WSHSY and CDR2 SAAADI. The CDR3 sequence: CASQLAGVETQYF. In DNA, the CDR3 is TGCGCCAGCCAACTAGCGGGAGTAGAGACCCAGTACTTC.

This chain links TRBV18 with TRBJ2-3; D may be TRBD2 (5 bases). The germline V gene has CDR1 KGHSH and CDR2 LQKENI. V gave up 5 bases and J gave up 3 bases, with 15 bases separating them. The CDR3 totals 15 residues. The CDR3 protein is CASSENESGTDTQYF. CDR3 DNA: TGTGCCAGCTCAGAGAACGAATCGGGGACAGATACGCAGTATTTT.

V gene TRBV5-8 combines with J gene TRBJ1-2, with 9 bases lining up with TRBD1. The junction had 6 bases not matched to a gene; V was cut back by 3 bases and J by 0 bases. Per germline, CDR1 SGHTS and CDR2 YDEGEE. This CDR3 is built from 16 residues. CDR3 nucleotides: TGTGCCAGCAGCTACCAACAGGGGGCGACTAACTATGGCTACACCTTC. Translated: CASSYQQGATNYGYTF.

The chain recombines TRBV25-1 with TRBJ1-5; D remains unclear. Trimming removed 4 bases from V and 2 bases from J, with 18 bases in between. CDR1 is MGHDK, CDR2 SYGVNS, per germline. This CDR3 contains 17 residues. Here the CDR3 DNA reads TGTGCCAGCAGTGCTAGGTTTCTAGCAGTCCGCAATCAGCCCCAGCATTTT. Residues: CASSARFLAVRNQPQHF.

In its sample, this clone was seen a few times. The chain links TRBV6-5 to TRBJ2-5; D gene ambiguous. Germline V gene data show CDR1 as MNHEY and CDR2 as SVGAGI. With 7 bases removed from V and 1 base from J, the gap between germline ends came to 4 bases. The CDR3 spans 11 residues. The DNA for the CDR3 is TGTGCCAGCACCCGCCAAGAGACCCAGTACTTC. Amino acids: CASTRQETQYF.

The CDR3 region has the DNA TGCGCCAGCAGCCGGTCGACAGGCGCGAATGAAAAACTGTTTTTT. Amino acids: CASSRSTGANEKLFF. The chain recombines TRBV4-1 with TRBJ1-4, with D maybe TRBD1 (6 bases). With 4 bases removed from V and 5 bases from J, the gap between germline ends came to 14 bases. The CDR3 runs 15 residues. Per the germline V gene, CDR1 is MGHRA and CDR2 is YSYEKL.

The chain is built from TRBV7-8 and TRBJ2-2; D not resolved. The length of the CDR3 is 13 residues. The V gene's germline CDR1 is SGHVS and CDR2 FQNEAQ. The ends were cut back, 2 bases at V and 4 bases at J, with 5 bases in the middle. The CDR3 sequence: CASSLSSTGELFF. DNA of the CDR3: TGTGCCAGCAGCTTAAGTTCCACCGGGGAGCTGTTTTTT.